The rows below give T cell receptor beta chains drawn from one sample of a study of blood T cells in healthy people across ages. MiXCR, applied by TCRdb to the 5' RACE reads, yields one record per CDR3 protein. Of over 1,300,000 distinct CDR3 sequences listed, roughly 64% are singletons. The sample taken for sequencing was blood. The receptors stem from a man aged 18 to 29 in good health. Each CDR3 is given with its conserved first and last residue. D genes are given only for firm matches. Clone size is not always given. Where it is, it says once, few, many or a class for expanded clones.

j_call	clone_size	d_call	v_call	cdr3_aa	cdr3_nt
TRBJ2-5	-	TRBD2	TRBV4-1	CASSQGTSGKETQYF	TGCGCCAGCAGCCAGGGGACTAGCGGAAAAGAGACCCAGTACTTC
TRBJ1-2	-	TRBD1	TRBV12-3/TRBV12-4	CASTARDRKVKGYTF	TGTGCCAGCACCGCCAGGGACAGAAAAGTTAAGGGCTACACCTTC
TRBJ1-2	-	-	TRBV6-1	CASSEFVTAATNYGYTF	TGTGCCAGCAGTGAATTCGTAACAGCCGCGACTAACTATGGCTACACCTTC
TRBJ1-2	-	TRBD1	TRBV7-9	CASRGTGGDGYTF	TGTGCCAGCAGAGGAACAGGGGGCGATGGCTACACCTTC
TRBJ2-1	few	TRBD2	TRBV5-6	CASSLVIAGGNEQFF	TGTGCCAGCAGCTTGGTGATAGCGGGAGGTAATGAGCAGTTCTTC
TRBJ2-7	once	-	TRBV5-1	CASSLVSLPYEQYF	TGCGCCAGCAGCTTAGTCTCCCTTCCCTACGAGCAGTACTTC
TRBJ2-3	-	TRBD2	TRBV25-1	CASRVSTSGGAPDTQYF	TGTGCCAGCAGAGTGTCGACTAGCGGGGGGGCTCCAGATACGCAGTATTTT
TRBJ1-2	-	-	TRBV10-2	CASSESTADGYTF	TGCGCCAGCAGTGAGTCAACTGCCGATGGCTACACCTTC
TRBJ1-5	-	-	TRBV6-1	CASRGIQPQHF	TGTGCCAGCAGGGGGATTCAGCCCCAGCATTTT
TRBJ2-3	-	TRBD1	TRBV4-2	CASSQQTGGVDTQYF	TGTGCCAGCAGCCAGCAGACAGGGGGGGTAGATACGCAGTATTTT
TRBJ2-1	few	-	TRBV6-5	CASSYSSGGVGLEEQFF	TGTGCCAGCAGTTACTCGTCGGGGGGCGTCGGATTAGAGGAGCAGTTCTTC
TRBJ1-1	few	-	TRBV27	CASTIIGSPEAFF	TGTGCCAGCACGATAATAGGCAGCCCTGAAGCTTTCTTT
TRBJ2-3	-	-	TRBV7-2	CASSLDATDTQYF	TGTGCCAGCAGCTTAGACGCCACAGATACGCAGTATTTT
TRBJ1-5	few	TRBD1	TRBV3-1	CASSQGQGVGNQPQHF	TGTGCCAGCAGCCAAGGACAGGGCGTGGGCAATCAGCCCCAGCATTTT
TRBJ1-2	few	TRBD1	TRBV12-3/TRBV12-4	CASTTTGDGYTF	TGTGCCAGCACCACGACAGGGGATGGCTACACCTTC
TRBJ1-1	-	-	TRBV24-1	CATSDLGNTEAFF	TGTGCCACCAGTGATTTAGGCAACACTGAAGCTTTCTTT
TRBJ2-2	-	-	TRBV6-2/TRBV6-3	CASSYAGSNTGELFF	TGTGCCAGCAGTTACGCCGGGAGTAACACCGGGGAGCTGTTTTTT
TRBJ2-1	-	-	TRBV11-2	CASSLVANNLNEQFF	TGTGCCAGCAGCTTAGTTGCGAATAACTTGAATGAGCAGTTCTTC
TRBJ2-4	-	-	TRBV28	CASSLDRNAKNIQYF	TGTGCCAGCAGTCTCGACAGAAACGCCAAAAACATTCAGTACTTC
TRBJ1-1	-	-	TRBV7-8	CASSLASIRQTEAFF	TGTGCCAGCAGCTTAGCTTCCATTAGACAAACTGAAGCTTTCTTT
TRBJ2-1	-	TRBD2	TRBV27	CASSSRQREPQETQFF	TGTGCCAGCAGTTCAAGACAGCGGGAGCCACAAGAGACCCAGTTCTTC
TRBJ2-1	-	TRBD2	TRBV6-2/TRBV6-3	CASSYSSTSGYNEQFF	TGTGCCAGCAGTTACTCGAGTACTAGCGGATACAATGAGCAGTTCTTC
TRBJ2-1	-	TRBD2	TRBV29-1	CSADGRTSGRGNEQFF	TGCAGCGCCGACGGTAGGACTAGCGGGAGGGGCAATGAGCAGTTCTTC
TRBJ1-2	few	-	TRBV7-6	CASSLMMAGNNYGYTF	TGTGCCAGCAGCTTAATGATGGCAGGGAACAACTATGGCTACACCTTC
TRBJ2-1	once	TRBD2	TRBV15	CATSIEGGVTYNEQFF	TGTGCCACCAGCATAGAGGGAGGGGTGACCTACAATGAGCAGTTCTTC
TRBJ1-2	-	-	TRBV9	CASNPGTPGYRGYTF	TGTGCCAGCAACCCAGGAACCCCCGGATATCGGGGCTACACCTTC
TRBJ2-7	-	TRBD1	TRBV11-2	CASSRDRVANEQYF	TGTGCCAGCAGCCGGGACAGGGTGGCCAACGAGCAGTACTTC
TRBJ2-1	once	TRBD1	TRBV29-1	CSVGGDRGSSNEQFF	TGCAGCGTTGGAGGGGACAGGGGGAGTAGTAATGAGCAGTTCTTC